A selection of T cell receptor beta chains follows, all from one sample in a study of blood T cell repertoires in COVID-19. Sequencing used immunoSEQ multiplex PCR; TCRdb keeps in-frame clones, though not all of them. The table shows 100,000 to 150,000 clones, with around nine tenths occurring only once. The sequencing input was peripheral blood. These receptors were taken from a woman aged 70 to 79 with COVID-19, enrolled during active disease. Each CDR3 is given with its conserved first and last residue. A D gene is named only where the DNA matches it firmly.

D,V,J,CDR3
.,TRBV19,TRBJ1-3,CASMRVRPDGGGNTIYF
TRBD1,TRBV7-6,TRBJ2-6,CASSLDRPWGTASSGANVLTF
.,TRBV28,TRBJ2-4,CASSLLWRSAKNIQYF
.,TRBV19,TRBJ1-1,CASSRPGWAMNTEAFF
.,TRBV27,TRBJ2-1,CASSLQGRGDEQFF
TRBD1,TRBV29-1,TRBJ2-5,CSALQGATQYF
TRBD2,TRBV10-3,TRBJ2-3,CAIKPLAGGNTDTQYF
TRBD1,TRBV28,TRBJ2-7,CASSWDREVSEQYF
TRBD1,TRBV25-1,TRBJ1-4,CASSGGQGAREKLFF
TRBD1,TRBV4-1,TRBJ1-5,CASSLGQGHGQPQHF
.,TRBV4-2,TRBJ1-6,CASSQDLGEGSPLHF
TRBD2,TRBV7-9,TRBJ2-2,CASSLRTSGGTGELFF
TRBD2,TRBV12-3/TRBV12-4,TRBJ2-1,CASSLLTSGEQFF
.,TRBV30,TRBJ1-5,CAWSAGHDQPQHF
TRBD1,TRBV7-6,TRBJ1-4,CASSGRGHGEKLFF
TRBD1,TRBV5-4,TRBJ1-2,CASSLTGGSDYGYTF
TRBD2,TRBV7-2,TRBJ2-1,CASSLATAGDEQFF